This TCR beta chain was identified during a study of early T cells in non-severe SARS-CoV-2 infection. TCRdb processed the 5' RACE reads anew with MiXCR; each CDR3 protein has one entry. The sample carries around 68,000 distinct CDR3 sequences, more than 5.5% recorded once. Germline-derived CDR1 and CDR2 are DFQATT and SNEGSKA (reference sequence). V shed 1 base and J shed 0 bases, with 13 bases lying between them. This CDR3 is 16 amino acids long. This clonotype was detected many times. The clonotype comes from an adult who was a healthcare worker with PCR-confirmed SARS-CoV-2 infection or an uninfected control (not recorded which). The V call is TRBV20-1, the J call TRBJ2-1; D is perhaps TRBD2 (6 bases). Sample: whole blood, taken at baseline. CDR3 residues: CSARVLGGSSYNEQFF. The CDR3 nucleotides are TGCAGTGCTAGAGTACTTGGGGGGAGCTCCTACAATGAGCAGTTCTTC.